These 24 T cell receptor beta chains share one sample of origin, sequenced in a study of PD-1 blockade in mismatch repair-deficient tumors. Sequencing used immunoSEQ multiplex PCR; TCRdb keeps in-frame clones, though not all of them. The table shows fewer than 60,000 clones, with around 77% occurring only once. This material consisted of PBMCs, taken before pembrolizumab treatment. The receptors derive from an adult with mismatch repair-deficient cancer.

The chain is built from TRBV29-1 and TRBJ2-7; 9 bases match TRBD2. CDR1 SQVTM and CDR2 ANQGSEA come from the germline V gene. CDR3 length: 14 residues. With V trimmed by 2 bases and J by 4 bases, 6 bases remained unmatched. The CDR3 is CSVEMAGGPYEQYF. CDR3 DNA: TGCAGCGTTGAAATGGCGGGAGGGCCATACGAGCAGTACTTC.

The chain couples TRBV7-9 to TRBJ2-3; TRBD2 matches at 12 bases. With V trimmed by 7 bases and J by 5 bases, 7 bases remained unmatched. Germline CDR1 reads SEHNR; CDR2 reads FQNEAQ (reference sequence). The CDR3 length is 15 residues. The CDR3 DNA is TGTGCCAGCACCCCGACTAGCGGGAGTGGAGATACGCAGTATTTT. Protein product: CASTPTSGSGDTQYF.

The chain has TRBV29-1 and TRBJ2-1, with 7 bases identical to TRBD2. CDR1 and CDR2 (germline): SQVTM, ANQGSEA. The CDR3 runs 12 residues. Losses at the gene ends were 4 bases for V and 7 bases for J; bases not matched to a gene: 4. CDR3 sequence: CSVGGRANEQFF. The CDR3 bases are TGCAGCGTTGGTGGGAGGGCGAATGAGCAGTTCTTC.

This clone was detected only a few times. The chain employs TRBV7-3 and TRBJ2-7; D is perhaps TRBD2 (6 bases). The CDR3 is 12 residues long. The V gene lost 5 bases and the J gene lost 7 bases, with 12 bases spanning the gap. Germline-derived CDR1 and CDR2 are SGHTA and FQGTGA. The CDR3 DNA reads as TGTGCCAGCAGCCGTCCCGGAGGGGAGCAGTACTTC. This translates into CASSRPGGEQYF.

The V gene is TRBV9, the J gene TRBJ1-5; D is undetermined. Germline V gene sequence: CDR1 SGDLS, CDR2 YYNGEE. The CDR3 spans 14 residues. V was cut by 0 bases and J by 2 bases, with 6 bases left in between. The CDR3 reads CASSVGTGNQPQHF. CDR3 coding DNA: TGTGCCAGCAGCGTAGGAACAGGCAATCAGCCCCAGCATTTT.

The gene calls are TRBV5-4 and TRBJ2-3, with D uncertain. The CDR3 is made up of 13 amino acids. Deletions cut 1 base from V and 4 bases from J, with 7 bases between. CDR1 and CDR2 from the germline V gene are SGHNT and YYREEE (reference sequence). The CDR3 DNA is TGTGCCAGCAGCTTGAAGAACTCAGATACGCAGTATTTT. Encoded protein: CASSLKNSDTQYF. Filled out from reference TRBV5-4 and TRBJ2-3, the complete variable domain reads ETGVTQSPTHLIKTRGQQVTLRCSSQSGHNTVSWYQQALGQGPQFIFQYYREEENGRGNFPPRFSGLQFPNYSSELNVNALELDDSALYLCASSLKNSDTQYFGPGTRLTVL.

The genes are TRBV7-9 and TRBJ2-5; D may be TRBD1 (6 bases). Germline values: CDR1 SEHNR, CDR2 FQNEAQ (reference sequence). The CDR3 contains 15 residues. Trimming stripped 0 bases from V and 7 bases from J, with 15 bases between. The chain's CDR3 is CASSLAGGGKGTQYF. In nucleotides, the CDR3 is TGTGCCAGCAGCTTAGCGGGTGGGGGCAAGGGGACCCAGTACTTC.

This chain uses TRBV11-3 with TRBJ2-5; 13 bases align to TRBD2. The germline CDR1 and CDR2 sequences are SGHNT and YENEEA. V was pared by 5 bases and J by 5 bases, with 5 bases of the junction left unmatched. This CDR3 contains 15 residues. CDR3 protein: CASSPGTSGTETQYF. CDR3 in DNA: TGTGCCAGCAGCCCCGGGACTAGCGGGACGGAGACCCAGTACTTC.

A word on this clone: The sample carries other DNA sequences with the same CDR3. The V gene is TRBV9, the J gene TRBJ2-2, with D uncertain. The CDR3 sequence is 12 residues long. V lost 1 base, J lost 2 bases, and 0 bases lay in between. Germline V gene lookup returns CDR1 SGDLS and CDR2 YYNGEE. The CDR3 here is CASSVNTGELFF. CDR3 nucleotides: TGTGCCAGCAGCGTAAACACCGGGGAGCTGTTTTTT.

The DNA for the CDR3 is TGCGCCAGCAGCCAAGATTGGACGGGAGGTTCCTACAATGAGCAGTTCTTC. Its protein is CASSQDWTGGSYNEQFF. V gene TRBV4-1 combines with J gene TRBJ2-1; 7 positions match TRBD2. Germline loops: CDR1 MGHRA, CDR2 YSYEKL. J gave up 1 base and V 0 bases, and 6 bases lay outside the gene matches. The CDR3 loop spans 17 amino acids.

By share, this clone counts as medium-sized. One end of the junction is discordant with germline, which a read error may explain. The chain combines TRBV27 with TRBJ1-2, with D possibly TRBD1 on 5 matching bases. CDR3 length: 15 residues. From germline, CDR1 is MNHEY and CDR2 SMNVEV (reference sequence). The CDR3 protein is CASRLSPGLNYGYTF. Here the CDR3 DNA reads TGTGCCAGCAGATTATCCCCGGGGCTTAACTATGGCTACACCTTC.

As DNA, the CDR3 is TGTGCTAGTGGTTTTTGGTTGGGACAGGGGCCGAACACCGGGGAGCTGTTTTTT. This sequence encodes CASGFWLGQGPNTGELFF. This chain joins TRBV12-5 and TRBJ2-2; TRBD1 matches at 10 bases. CDR3 length equals 18 residues. The V and J ends lost 3 bases and 0 bases, in that order; junction bases with no gene match: 7. CDR1 and CDR2 (germline): LGHNT, FRNRAP. The variable domain in full, completed from reference TRBV12-5 and TRBJ2-2, reads DARVTQTPRHKVTEMGQEVTMRCQPILGHNTVFWYRQTMMQGLELLAYFRNRAPLDDSGMPKDRFSAEMPDATLATLKIQPSEPRDSAVYFCASGFWLGQGPNTGELFFGEGSRLTVL.

The chain links TRBV7-9 to TRBJ1-1; 9 nucleotides line up with TRBD1. This CDR3 is 18 amino acids long. The V gene end was trimmed by 2 bases and the J gene end by 1 base; junction bases not matched to a gene: 11. The germline CDR1 and CDR2 sequences are SEHNR and FQNEAQ (reference sequence). This chain's CDR3 is CASSLQGQGIGPNTEAFF. CDR3 DNA sequence: TGTGCCAGCAGCTTACAGGGACAGGGCATAGGTCCGAACACTGAAGCTTTCTTT.

J is TRBJ2-1 and V is TRBV7-2; 11 positions agree with TRBD2. The CDR3 contains 15 residues. CDR1 and CDR2 from the germline V gene are SGHTA and FQGNSA. The V gene end was trimmed by 4 bases and the J gene end by 9 bases; junction bases not matched to a gene: 8. The CDR3 bases are TGTGCCAGCAGCTCCATAGCGGGAGGGCCCGTTGAGCAGTTCTTC. This encodes CASSSIAGGPVEQFF. The complete variable domain, with remaining parts taken from reference TRBV7-2 and TRBJ2-1, reads GAGVSQSPSNKVTEKGKDVELRCDPISGHTALYWYRQSLGQGLEFLIYFQGNSAPDKSGLPSDRFSAERTGGSVSTLTIQRTQQEDSAVYLCASSSIAGGPVEQFFGPGTRLTVL.

This chain links TRBV15 with TRBJ1-5, with D tentatively TRBD1 (6 bases). Germline V gene data show CDR1 as LNHNV and CDR2 as YYDKDF (reference sequence). The V gene lost 1 base and the J gene lost 4 bases, with 11 bases spanning the gap. There are 15 residues in the CDR3. CDR3 sequence (DNA): TGTGCCACCAGCAGAGCGGACAGACTAAATCAGCCCCAGCATTTT. This encodes CATSRADRLNQPQHF.

This clone was observed once. The rearrangement links TRBV6-6 to TRBJ1-2; D may be TRBD1 (6 bases). V was pared by 8 bases and J by 7 bases, with 14 bases between. CDR1 and CDR2 (germline): MNHNY, SVGAGI (reference sequence). The CDR3 totals 12 residues. DNA of the CDR3: TGTGCCAGCCTTTCGGGGGCCATTGGCTACACCTTC. Translation gives CASLSGAIGYTF.

This chain uses TRBV28 with TRBJ1-2, with TRBD1 as a possible D gene (6 bases). The CDR3 runs to 14 residues. Germline V gene data show CDR1 as MDHEN and CDR2 as SYDVKM. Trimming took off 7 bases at V and 5 bases at J, with 17 bases between the two ends. The chain's CDR3 is CASTGGASVYGYTF. In DNA, the CDR3 is TGTGCCAGCACCGGGGGGGCGTCGGTTTATGGCTACACCTTC.

This chain connects TRBV27 to TRBJ2-3, with TRBD2 matching over 8 bases. Germline V gene lookup returns CDR1 MNHEY and CDR2 SMNVEV (reference sequence). The CDR3 is 16 amino acids. With V trimmed by 3 bases and J by 6 bases, 11 bases remained unmatched. CDR3 nucleotides: TGTGCCAGCAGTTTTAGCCCGGGACTAGAACGGGATACGCAGTATTTT. Translated: CASSFSPGLERDTQYF.

The rearrangement uses TRBV5-1 and TRBJ1-3, with a possible D match to TRBD1 (6 bases). Trimming removed 0 bases from V and 4 bases from J, with 11 bases in between. The CDR3 spans 15 residues. The V gene's germline CDR1 is SGHRS and CDR2 YFSETQ. The CDR3 DNA follows: TGCGCCAGCAGCTTGGAAGGGGGTTCGGGAAACACCATATATTTT. Its translation is CASSLEGGSGNTIYF.

This clone was picked up one time. DNA of the CDR3: TGTGCCAGCAGTGTCAAACTCCCTCCGTGGTGGAACACTGAAGCTTTCTTT. This gives the protein CASSVKLPPWWNTEAFF. This rearrangement joins TRBV2 to TRBJ1-1, with unresolved D. V lost 4 bases, J lost 1 base, and 19 bases lay in between. The CDR3 spans 17 residues. Germline V gives CDR1 SNHLY, CDR2 FYNNEI.

The genes are TRBV13 and TRBJ2-7; TRBD1 might be the D (5 bases). Germline V gives CDR1 PRHDT, CDR2 FYEKMQ (reference sequence). This CDR3 region has 14 residues. V dropped 7 bases and J dropped 4 bases, with 17 bases sitting between them. CDR3 nucleotide sequence: TGTGCCAGCAAGCTTACGGCCAGGGCATACGAGCAGTACTTC. Translating gives CASKLTARAYEQYF.

The chain links TRBV11-2 to TRBJ1-3; no clear D gene. This CDR3 comprises 14 residues. Germline CDR1 reads SGHAT; CDR2 reads FQNNGV. Trimming took off 5 bases at V and 1 base at J, with 9 bases between the two ends. The CDR3 region has the DNA TGTGCCAGCAGCCCCCGAGGGTCTGGAAACACCATATATTTT. Translation: CASSPRGSGNTIYF.

The V and J genes are TRBV4-1 and TRBJ2-1; D is perhaps TRBD2 (5 bases). From germline, CDR1 is MGHRA and CDR2 YSYEKL. There are 16 residues in the CDR3. Between the trimmed V and J ends, which lost 1 base and 0 bases, there was a span of 10 bases. The chain's CDR3 is CASSQVLDSSYNEQFF. The CDR3 DNA follows: TGCGCCAGCAGCCAAGTTTTGGACTCCTCCTACAATGAGCAGTTCTTC.

The V and J genes are TRBV6-6 and TRBJ1-5; 8 nucleotides align to TRBD1. In germline, CDR1 is MNHNY, CDR2 SVGAGI (reference sequence). The CDR3 has 13 residues. J was trimmed by 6 bases and V by 7 bases; bases with no gene match: 5. CDR3 nucleotide sequence: TGTGCCAGCACCGGACAGGGTGGTCAGCCCCAGCATTTT. Translation gives CASTGQGGQPQHF.